These 24 T cell receptor beta chains originate from one sample sequenced in a study of cytomegalovirus exposure and HLA in healthy donors. It was with 60 Vbeta and 13 Jbeta primers that the PCR ran. The data were produced by immunoSEQ multiplex PCR, yet TCRdb's version contains in-frame clones alone and is incomplete. The sample has under 150,000 clones, about 81% seen once. The sample consisted of PBMCs. All receptors derive from a woman between 45 and 65 years old in good health and CMV-seropositive.

This chain joins TRBV30 and TRBJ2-7; D ambiguous. This CDR3 spans 15 amino acids. Looked up from germline, CDR1 is GTSNPN and CDR2 is SVGIG (reference sequence). Between the trimmed V and J ends, which lost 0 bases and 5 bases, there was a span of 17 bases. CDR3 protein: CAWSVSGAHPDEQYF. The CDR3 DNA sequence: TGTGCCTGGAGTGTCTCAGGCGCCCATCCTGACGAGCAGTACTTC. Based on the CDR3 plus reference TRBV30 and TRBJ2-7, the full variable domain is SQTIHQWPATLVQPVGSPLSLECTVEGTSNPNLYWYRQAAGRGLQLLFYSVGIGQISSEVPQNLSASRPQDRQFILSSKKLLLSDSGFYLCAWSVSGAHPDEQYFGPGTRLTVT.

This clone has a single count. The J gene is TRBJ1-5, the V gene TRBV5-1, with a possible D match to TRBD1 (6 bases). Trimming removed 4 bases at V and 1 base at J, with 12 bases between. Germline lookup yields CDR1 SGHRS and CDR2 YFSETQ. The CDR3 is 15 residues long. The DNA of the CDR3 is TGCGCCAGCAGCGAACAGGGCGCGAGCAATCAGCCCCAGCATTTT. Protein sequence: CASSEQGASNQPQHF.

V is TRBV4-3 and J is TRBJ2-7; weak D call: TRBD2 (6 bases). In germline, CDR1 is LGHNA, CDR2 YSLEER. The CDR3 is 16 residues long. V was pared by 0 bases and J by 2 bases, with 14 bases between. CDR3 sequence reads: CASSQDYSREAYEQYF. The CDR3 coding sequence is TGCGCCAGCAGCCAAGATTACTCGCGGGAAGCCTACGAGCAGTACTTC.

The chain couples TRBV5-5 to TRBJ1-6; TRBD1 might be the D (5 bases). From germline, CDR1 is SGHKS and CDR2 YYEKEE (reference sequence). V was trimmed by 0 bases and J by 7 bases, leaving 17 bases between them. The CDR3 extends over 17 amino acids. In nucleotides, the CDR3 is TGTGCCAGCAGCTTGGGAGCGTCGGACACCTCCAATTCACCCCTCCACTTT. It yields the protein CASSLGASDTSNSPLHF.

The chain is built from TRBV21-1 and TRBJ2-7; the D segment call TRBD2 is taken from the table without a DNA check. TRBV21-1 is termed a pseudogene. The CDR3 sequence is 16 residues long. The CDR3 spells CASRKPLIAGDREQYF. In DNA form, the CDR3 reads TGTGCCAGCAGAAAACCTTTGATAGCGGGAGACCGCGAGCAGTACTTC.

The chain uses TRBV27 and TRBJ2-7; TRBD1 agrees at 10 bases. The V gene's germline CDR1 is MNHEY and CDR2 SMNVEV (reference sequence). There are 16 residues in the CDR3. The V gene end was trimmed by 6 bases and the J gene end by 6 bases; junction bases not matched to a gene: 14. This CDR3 reads CASRALGQGDSLEQYF. CDR3 coding DNA: TGTGCCAGCAGGGCACTAGGACAGGGGGATTCGCTCGAGCAGTACTTC.

This sequence joins TRBV4-2 and TRBJ2-3; 8 bases agree with TRBD2. The CDR3 is 18 amino acids. The germline V gene encodes CDR1 LGHNA and CDR2 YNFKEQ. V dropped 0 bases and J dropped 0; count of bases not matched to a gene: 8. The CDR3 sequence is CASSQEWGASGSTDTQYF. CDR3 coding DNA: TGTGCCAGCAGCCAAGAGTGGGGGGCTAGCGGGAGCACAGATACGCAGTATTTT.

The chain uses TRBV7-2 and TRBJ2-4; no reliable D call. Germline CDR1 and CDR2: SGHTA and FQGNSA. V was clipped by 2 bases and J by 0 bases, with 5 bases between them. The CDR3 contains 14 residues. CDR3: CASSLTTAKNIQYF. CDR3 nucleotides: TGTGCCAGCAGCTTAACTACAGCCAAAAACATTCAGTACTTC.

This chain connects TRBV7-2 to TRBJ1-3; 8 nucleotides align to TRBD1. The germline CDR1 and CDR2 sequences are SGHTA and FQGNSA. V lost 3 bases to trimming and J lost 4 bases; unmatched junction nucleotides: 5. The CDR3 consists of 15 residues. The CDR3 coding sequence is TGTGCCAGCAGCTTCCAGGGGGCGTCAGGAAACACCATATATTTT. Amino acid sequence: CASSFQGASGNTIYF.

This chain links TRBV30 with TRBJ2-1; 13 nucleotides line up with TRBD2. The CDR3 contains 14 residues. Germline lookup yields CDR1 GTSNPN and CDR2 SVGIG (reference sequence). V was pared by 8 bases and J by 6 bases, with 7 bases of the junction left unmatched. CDR3 residues: CAGKGLAGSNEQFF. The CDR3 DNA reads TGTGCCGGGAAGGGACTAGCGGGATCCAATGAGCAGTTCTTC.

The chain joins TRBV6-5 to TRBJ1-1; TRBD1 might be the D (5 bases). The V gene's germline CDR1 is MNHEY and CDR2 SVGAGI. This CDR3 has 13 amino acids. Trimming took off 7 bases at V and 4 bases at J, with 13 bases between the two ends. CDR3 loop: CASIRNGGTEAFF. Written as DNA, the CDR3 is TGTGCCAGCATCCGGAACGGGGGCACTGAAGCTTTCTTT.

The rearrangement links TRBV4-3 to TRBJ2-2; 11 nucleotides line up with TRBD2. CDR3 length equals 18 residues. Germline CDR1 reads LGHNA; CDR2 reads YSLEER. V shed 2 bases and J 0 bases; nucleotides not matched to a gene: 5. The CDR3 nucleotides are TGCGCCAGCAGCCAAACTGGGACTAGCGGCACGAACACCGGGGAGCTGTTTTTT. Protein: CASSQTGTSGTNTGELFF.

J is TRBJ1-5 and V is TRBV5-5, with 12 nucleotides matching TRBD1. Germline CDR1 and CDR2: SGHKS and YYEKEE (reference sequence). V trimming: 5 bases; J trimming: 6 bases; junction bases outside the gene matches: 6. The CDR3 length is 15 residues. In DNA, the CDR3 is TGTGCCAGCAGTCCCGGGACAGGGGGCAGTCAGCCCCAGCATTTT. Translation gives CASSPGTGGSQPQHF.

The V call is TRBV6-1, the J call TRBJ1-4; 9 bases map to TRBD1. V was clipped by 0 bases and J by 8 bases; unmatched bases: 22. Germline-derived CDR1 and CDR2 are MNHNS and SASEGT. The CDR3 runs 21 residues. In nucleotides, the CDR3 is TGTGCCAGCAGTGAAGCGCGAAGGACAGGGGCCATCCGCTTACTTTACGAAAAACTGTTTTTT. Protein: CASSEARRTGAIRLLYEKLFF.

This chain uses TRBV19 with TRBJ1-4; D is ambiguous. CDR3 length: 14 residues. In germline, CDR1 is LNHDA, CDR2 SQIVND (reference sequence). V was shortened by 3 bases and J by 4 bases, with 9 bases between the two germline ends. This chain's CDR3 is CASSIGAYNEKLFF. CDR3 in DNA: TGTGCCAGTAGTATTGGAGCCTATAATGAAAAACTGTTTTTT.

This clone was seen a single time. This chain uses TRBV10-3 with TRBJ2-3; 7 positions agree with TRBD1. Germline assignment: CDR1 ENHRY and CDR2 SYGVKD. Trimming at V came to 5 bases and at J to 3 bases, leaving 2 bases not matched to a gene. This CDR3 has 13 amino acids. The CDR3 DNA sequence: TGTGCCATCAGTATACAGGGGACAGATACGCAGTATTTT. Translating gives CAISIQGTDTQYF.

This clone came up once. The CDR3 region is CASSYSETPSNGELFF. DNA of the CDR3: TGTGCCAGCAGTTACTCGGAGACTCCTTCGAACGGGGAGCTGTTTTTT. The chain uses TRBV6-5 and TRBJ2-2; no clear D gene. The germline V gene has CDR1 MNHEY and CDR2 SVGAGI. The CDR3 spans 16 residues. V was cut by 0 bases and J by 7 bases, with 15 bases left in between.

This clone was counted only a few times. The J gene is TRBJ2-2, the V gene TRBV7-3; maybe TRBD1 (5 bases). The ends were cut back, 7 bases at V and 1 base at J, with 7 bases in the middle. CDR3 length: 13 amino acids. In germline, CDR1 is SGHTA, CDR2 FQGTGA. CDR3 region: CASKDRNTGELFF. DNA of the CDR3: TGTGCCAGCAAAGACAGGAACACCGGGGAGCTGTTTTTT.

The sample holds a few counts of this clone. The rearrangement links TRBV2 to TRBJ1-1, with D uncertain. Per germline, CDR1 SNHLY and CDR2 FYNNEI. This CDR3 is 12 amino acids long. Deletions cut 6 bases from V and 6 bases from J, with 11 bases between. In DNA, the CDR3 is TGTGCCAGCAGGGCGGGTGGGGCTGAAGCTTTCTTT. Encoded protein: CASRAGGAEAFF.

The chain carries TRBV13 and TRBJ1-1; TRBD1 might be the D (5 bases). Germline-derived CDR1 and CDR2 are PRHDT and FYEKMQ (reference sequence). V shed 0 bases and J shed 6 bases, with 14 bases lying between them. The CDR3 is 15 residues long. The CDR3 is CASSLGQGHDPEAFF. CDR3 nucleotides: TGTGCCAGCAGCTTAGGCCAAGGACACGACCCTGAAGCTTTCTTT.

The chain joins TRBV12-5 to TRBJ2-3; possibly TRBD1 for D (6 bases). Germline V gene sequence: CDR1 LGHNT, CDR2 FRNRAP. The CDR3 runs 13 residues. Trimming stripped 5 bases from V and 3 bases from J, with 9 bases between. The CDR3 loop is CASGPGDTDTQYF. DNA for the CDR3: TGTGCTAGTGGTCCAGGGGATACAGATACGCAGTATTTT.

Only a few counts were recorded for this clone. This chain uses TRBV7-9 with TRBJ2-5; TRBD2 matches at 7 bases. V shed 5 bases and J 3 bases; nucleotides not matched to a gene: 0. From germline, CDR1 is SEHNR and CDR2 FQNEAQ (reference sequence). The CDR3 consists of 12 residues. CDR3 sequence: CASSGGEETQYF. CDR3 bases: TGTGCCAGCAGCGGGGGGGAAGAGACCCAGTACTTC.

V and J are TRBV6-5 and TRBJ1-2; 8 bases map to TRBD1. V shed 6 bases and J 6 bases; nucleotides not matched to a gene: 6. There are 13 residues in the CDR3. The germline gives CDR1 MNHEY, CDR2 SVGAGI. DNA of the CDR3: TGTGCCAGCAGAACACAGGGGGTCAATGGCTACACCTTC. Translated, it gives CASRTQGVNGYTF.

The V and J genes are TRBV27 and TRBJ2-5; 14 nucleotides match TRBD2. The CDR3 extends over 18 amino acids. Germline V gene lookup returns CDR1 MNHEY and CDR2 SMNVEV (reference sequence). V lost 4 bases, J lost 5 bases, and 12 bases stayed unmatched. CDR3 sequence: CASSSRTSGGIDKETQYF. CDR3 DNA sequence: TGTGCCAGCAGTTCTCGGACTAGCGGGGGGATCGACAAGGAGACCCAGTACTTC.